This TCR beta chain is from a study of cytomegalovirus exposure and HLA in healthy donors. General observations from the study: Productive rates of about 87% or about 30% were seen for most TCR beta V segments in an earlier analysis. Certain sequence variants were highly shared and formed a cluster, and this cluster was likely a sequencing artifact. In a later analysis, HLA-C alleles had the fewest associated TCRs, DRB1 alleles the most.

Note on this clone: Its specificity is not known.

It was with 60 Vbeta and 13 Jbeta primers that the PCR ran. Assay used: immunoSEQ multiplex PCR; TCRdb lists only in-frame clones, some missing. The table shows 150,000 to 200,000 clones, with less than 90% occurring only once. Unmatched junction bases numbered 16, after V lost 6 bases and J lost 2 bases. The CDR3 contains 18 residues. Germline loops: CDR1 MDHEN, CDR2 SYDVKM. This sequence originates from a man aged 45-65 years in good health and CMV-seronegative. Sequencing was done on a sample of PBMCs. The chain is built from TRBV28 and TRBJ2-7, with 10 bases lining up with TRBD1. CDR3 loop: CASRPGGQGPAGAYEQYF. Written as DNA, the CDR3 is TGTGCCAGCAGGCCCGGGGGACAGGGGCCAGCGGGGGCCTACGAGCAGTACTTC.